Sequencing of this T cell receptor beta chain was carried out in a study of monozygotic twins with inflammatory bowel disease. Findings of the study overall: Support was lacking for any single strong IBD-associated signal or clonotype. Variability in patient repertoires may have come partly from differing immunosuppressive treatments.

The CDR3 sequence is 15 residues long. Looked up from germline, CDR1 is DFQATT and CDR2 is SNEGSKA (reference sequence). In the case of this clonotype: The antigen is unknown.

The total RNA came straight from whole blood, and T cells were not sorted beforehand. TCRdb reprocessed the 5' RACE reads, with one entry per CDR3 protein and no DNA. The sample is made up of about 41,000 distinct CDR3 sequences, and the top ten hold approximately 5.3% of it. This receptor was taken from a human donor with ulcerative colitis or Crohn's disease, or a healthy co-twin of an affected twin (not recorded which). Material: blood. The genes are TRBV20-1 and TRBJ1-5; checking the TCRdb D call of TRBD1 is not possible without DNA. The CDR3 spells CSARDDSWGHQPQHF.